The rows below give T cell receptor beta chains drawn from one sample of a study of cytomegalovirus exposure and HLA in healthy donors. Libraries were prepared by immunoSEQ multiplex PCR; TCRdb keeps only in-frame clonotypes and omits some of them. The table has roughly 100,000 clones, approximately 72% seen once. The specimen was PBMCs. Receptors originate from a woman aged 45-60 years in good health and CMV-seronegative. The CDR3 runs from the conserved cysteine through the conserved F or W. Each record gives: CDR3 protein, CDR3 DNA, clone size, J gene, D gene, V gene. The D gene is left open where the match is weak. Size is omitted from some rows. Given values are once, few, many or a class for expanded clones.

CASSLAEGGAYEQYF TGTGCTAGCAGCTTAGCCGAAGGGGGGGCCTACGAGCAGTACTTC . TRBJ2-7 . TRBV7-7
CASSQGSLYYHYEQYF TGCGCCAGCAGCCAAGGATCCCTCTACTACCACTACGAGCAGTACTTC . TRBJ2-7 . TRBV4-1
CASSIGTGGNSPLHF TGTGCCAGCAGCATAGGGACAGGGGGAAATTCACCCCTCCACTTT . TRBJ1-6 TRBD1 TRBV7-2
CASSLGRNQPQHF TGTGCCAGCAGCTTAGGCAGGAATCAGCCCCAGCATTTT . TRBJ1-5 . TRBV11-2
CASSLRRPPQGTQYF TGTGCCAGCAGCTTAAGGCGGCCCCCCCAGGGGACCCAGTACTTC . TRBJ2-5 . TRBV7-2
CATSTPPGLASEQFF TGTGCCACCAGCACCCCTCCGGGACTAGCGTCTGAGCAGTTCTTC . TRBJ2-1 TRBD2 TRBV15
CSVVTGDNGEKLFF TGCAGCGTTGTGACAGGGGATAATGGTGAAAAACTGTTTTTT . TRBJ1-4 TRBD1 TRBV29-1
CASSSRQARRIEQYF TGTGCCAGCAGCTCCCGACAGGCCCGGAGGATTGAGCAGTACTTC . TRBJ2-7 . TRBV5-6
CASSSSLSSASTDTQYF TGTGCCAGCAGCTCTTCCTTGTCTAGCGCTAGCACAGATACGCAGTATTTT . TRBJ2-3 . TRBV7-6
CASSLGGLRTLRSTDTQYF TGCGCCAGCAGCTTGGGGGGGCTGAGGACTCTACGAAGCACAGATACGCAGTATTTT . TRBJ2-3 . TRBV5-1
CACTRGDTDTQYF TGTGCCTGCACGCGGGGGGACACAGATACGCAGTATTTT . TRBJ2-3 TRBD2 TRBV30
CASSLGPGSPEAFF TGTGCCAGCTCACTGGGCCCGGGAAGTCCTGAAGCTTTCTTT . TRBJ1-1 . TRBV18
CASSRRSETQYF TGTGCCAGTAGTAGGCGGTCGGAGACCCAGTACTTC . TRBJ2-5 . TRBV19
CASSSTGVPNTGELFF TGCGCCAGCAGCTCAACAGGGGTCCCGAACACCGGGGAGCTGTTTTTT . TRBJ2-2 TRBD1 TRBV5-1
CASSHTSGRYNEQFF TGTGCCAGCAGCCATACTAGCGGGAGGTACAATGAGCAGTTCTTC . TRBJ2-1 TRBD2 TRBV7-8
CAISEPALAGEQYF TGTGCCATCAGTGAGCCCGCGCTAGCCGGCGAGCAGTACTTC . TRBJ2-7 . TRBV10-3
CSVEDTGTVNEQFF TGCAGCGTTGAGGACACCGGGACAGTCAATGAGCAGTTCTTC . TRBJ2-1 TRBD1 TRBV29-1
CASSRDRVDEQYF TGCGCCAGCTCCCGGGACAGGGTCGACGAGCAGTACTTC . TRBJ2-7 TRBD1 TRBV5-1
CASRGTDLSYEQYF TGTGCCAGCAGGGGGACAGACCTATCCTACGAGCAGTACTTC . TRBJ2-7 TRBD1 TRBV6-1
CASSLAPGVGYTF TGTGCCAGCAGTTTGGCGCCAGGGGTTGGCTACACCTTC . TRBJ1-2 . TRBV27
CASSVSLYNEQFF TGTGCCAGCAGCGTATCCTTATACAATGAGCAGTTCTTC . TRBJ2-1 . TRBV9
CASSLPQETQYF TGTGCCAGCAGCTTGCCACAAGAGACCCAGTACTTC . TRBJ2-5 . TRBV5-6
CASSLEVEPEQFF TGTGCCAGCAGCTTGGAAGTAGAACCTGAGCAGTTCTTC . TRBJ2-1 . TRBV5-4
CASSAPGFEQYF TGTGCCAGCAGTGCTCCGGGTTTCGAGCAGTACTTC few TRBJ2-7 . TRBV6-5
CAISESISSGGPWYF TGTGCCATCAGTGAGTCGATTTCTAGCGGGGGGCCTTGGTATTTT once TRBJ2-3 TRBD2 TRBV10-3
CSVEESAGVAQFF TGCAGCGTTGAAGAATCAGCGGGAGTTGCGCAGTTCTTC . TRBJ2-1 TRBD2 TRBV29-1
CASSRRTGGVNEQFF TGTGCCAGCAGCCGGAGGACAGGGGGTGTCAATGAGCAGTTCTTC . TRBJ2-1 TRBD1 TRBV5-6
CASSSLGGANTEAFF TGTGCCAGCAGCTCTCTAGGGGGCGCGAACACTGAAGCTTTCTTT . TRBJ1-1 TRBD1 TRBV7-3
CASSATGGIYEKLFF TGTGCCAGCAGCGCAACAGGGGGGATTTACGAAAAACTGTTTTTT . TRBJ1-4 TRBD1 TRBV9
CASSLAWDSTSNQPQHF TGTGCCAGCAGCTTAGCGTGGGACAGTACCAGCAATCAGCCCCAGCATTTT . TRBJ1-5 TRBD1 TRBV7-9
CASSLGARGNQPQHF TGTGCCAGCAGCTTGGGGGCCCGGGGCAATCAGCCCCAGCATTTT . TRBJ1-5 . TRBV7-8
CASSYLAGDGSPLHF TGTGCCAGCAGTTACTTGGCAGGGGATGGGTCACCCCTCCACTTT . TRBJ1-6 . TRBV6-5
CASGLDLKSEQFF TGTGCTAGTGGTTTGGACCTAAAGAGTGAGCAGTTCTTC . TRBJ2-1 . TRBV12-5
CASSDSVGGMAFF TGTGCCAGCAGTGACTCGGTGGGGGGTATGGCTTTCTTT few TRBJ1-1 . TRBV6-4
CATEYGGQGYNEQFF TGTGCCACCGAGTATGGGGGACAGGGATACAATGAGCAGTTCTTC once TRBJ2-1 TRBD1 TRBV10-3
CASRQGSDSPLHF TGTGCCAGCAGACAGGGAAGTGACTCACCCCTCCACTTT . TRBJ1-6 . TRBV2
CASGDRVGETQYF TGCGCCAGCGGCGACAGGGTTGGGGAGACCCAGTACTTC . TRBJ2-5 TRBD1 TRBV10-1
CASSIPGQGAEEQYF TGTGCCAGTAGTATCCCGGGACAGGGGGCTGAGGAGCAGTACTTC . TRBJ2-7 TRBD1 TRBV19
CASSLWAGQETQYF TGTGCCAGCAGTTTATGGGCGGGGCAAGAGACCCAGTACTTC . TRBJ2-5 . TRBV27
CASSVPIRLAGGSYEQYF TGCGCCAGCAGTGTCCCCATCAGACTAGCGGGAGGGTCCTACGAGCAGTACTTC . TRBJ2-7 TRBD2 TRBV10-2
CASSYSSSGGAVQYF TGTGCCAGCAGTTACTCGTCTAGCGGGGGGGCGGTGCAGTACTTC . TRBJ2-7 TRBD2 TRBV6-5
CASSYSASYEQYF TGTGCCAGCAGTTACTCTGCGTCCTACGAGCAGTACTTC . TRBJ2-7 . TRBV6-5
CASSDSDTYEQYF TGTGCCAGCAGTGACTCGGACACCTACGAGCAGTACTTC . TRBJ2-7 . TRBV2
CAISEPGTAQETQYF TGTGCCATCAGTGAGCCCGGGACAGCTCAAGAGACCCAGTACTTC few TRBJ2-5 TRBD1 TRBV10-3
CASSLIQGSGANVLTF TGTGCCAGCAGCTTAATCCAGGGTTCTGGGGCCAACGTCCTGACTTTC . TRBJ2-6 . TRBV7-9